A selection of T cell receptor beta chains follows, all from one sample in a study of T cells in tumors after PD-1 blockade. Clones were read by immunoSEQ multiplex PCR, and TCRdb kept only the in-frame ones, dropping some. The repertoire holds 10,000 to 15,000 clones, with nearly 65% as singletons. The sequencing here drew on tumor tissue, taken before anti-PD-1 treatment. The receptors originated from a human donor with cutaneous squamous cell carcinoma. Each CDR3 is given without its conserved first and last residue.

V,J,length,CDR3
TRBV19,TRBJ1-5,13,ASNRVVAGNQPQH
TRBV15,TRBJ2-7,13,ATSEQGSNSYEQY
TRBV19,TRBJ1-5,14,ASRTDRGYGNQPQH
TRBV18,TRBJ2-7,12,ASSLQVNLYEQY
TRBV5-1,TRBJ1-1,13,ASSPRQTTGTEAF
TRBV27,TRBJ2-1,11,ATQPSTLNEQF
TRBV19,TRBJ1-2,14,ASSITRRRANYGYT
TRBV30,TRBJ2-7,12,ACDEGGGPYEQY
TRBV5-1,TRBJ2-7,9,ASSSSYEQY
TRBV5-4,TRBJ2-1,14,ASSGGGHQFLNEQF
TRBV7-6,TRBJ2-7,10,ASGQTNYEQY
TRBV12-3/TRBV12-4,TRBJ1-3,11,ASSLYSGNTIY
TRBV9,TRBJ2-2,12,ASSRDLNTGELF
TRBV19,TRBJ1-2,14,ASRMGGDIANYGYT
TRBV5-8,TRBJ2-6,14,ASSSPSRVGANVLT
TRBV5-4,TRBJ1-2,13,ASSLDRQGNYGYT
TRBV7-2,TRBJ2-1,13,ASSRLSGSSPEQF
TRBV6-6,TRBJ2-6,17,ASSPETRSYPSGANVLT
TRBV11-2,TRBJ2-3,12,ASSLLGFADTQY
TRBV24-1,TRBJ1-2,13,ATSGTGSENYGYT
TRBV20-1,TRBJ2-7,9,SANAWEEQY
TRBV3-1/TRBV3-2,TRBJ2-5,16,ASSQDRKSRGLQETQY
TRBV7-2,TRBJ2-1,13,ASSLASSQRAGQF
TRBV7-2,TRBJ2-7,13,ASSADSSGPYEQY